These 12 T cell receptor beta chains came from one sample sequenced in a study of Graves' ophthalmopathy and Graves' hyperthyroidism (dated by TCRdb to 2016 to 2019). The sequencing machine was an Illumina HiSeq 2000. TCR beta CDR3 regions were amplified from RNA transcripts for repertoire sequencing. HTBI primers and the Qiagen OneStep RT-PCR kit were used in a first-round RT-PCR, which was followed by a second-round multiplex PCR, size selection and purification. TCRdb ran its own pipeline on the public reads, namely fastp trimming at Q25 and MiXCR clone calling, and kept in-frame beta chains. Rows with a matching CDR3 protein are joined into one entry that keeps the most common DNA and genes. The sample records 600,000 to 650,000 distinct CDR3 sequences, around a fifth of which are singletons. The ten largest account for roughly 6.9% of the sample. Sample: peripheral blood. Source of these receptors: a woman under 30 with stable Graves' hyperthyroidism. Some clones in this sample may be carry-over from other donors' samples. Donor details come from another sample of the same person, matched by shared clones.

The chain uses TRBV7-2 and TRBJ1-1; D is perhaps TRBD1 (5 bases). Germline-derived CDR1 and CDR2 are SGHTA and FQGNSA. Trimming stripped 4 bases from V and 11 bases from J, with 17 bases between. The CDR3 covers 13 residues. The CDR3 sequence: CASSSSTGIRAFF. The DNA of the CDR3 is TGTGCCAGCAGCTCAAGCACAGGTATCCGTGCTTTCTTT. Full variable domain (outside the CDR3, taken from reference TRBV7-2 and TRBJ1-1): GAGVSQSPSNKVTEKGKDVELRCDPISGHTALYWYRQSLGQGLEFLIYFQGNSAPDKSGLPSDRFSAERTGGSVSTLTIQRTQQEDSAVYLCASSSSTGIRAFFGQGTRLTVV.

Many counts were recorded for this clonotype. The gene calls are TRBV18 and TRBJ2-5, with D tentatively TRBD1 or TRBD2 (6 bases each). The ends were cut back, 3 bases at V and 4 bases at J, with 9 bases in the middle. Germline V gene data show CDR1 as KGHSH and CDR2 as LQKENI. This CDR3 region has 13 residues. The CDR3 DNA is TGTGCCAGCTCACCGCGGGACACAGAGACCCAGTACTTC. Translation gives CASSPRDTETQYF.

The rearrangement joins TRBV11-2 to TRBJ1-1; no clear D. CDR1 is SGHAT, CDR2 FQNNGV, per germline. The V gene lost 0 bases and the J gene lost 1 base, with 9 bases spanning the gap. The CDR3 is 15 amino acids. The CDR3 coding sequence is TGTGCCAGCAGCTTAGAGGTATTGGGGAACACTGAAGCTTTCTTT. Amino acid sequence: CASSLEVLGNTEAFF.

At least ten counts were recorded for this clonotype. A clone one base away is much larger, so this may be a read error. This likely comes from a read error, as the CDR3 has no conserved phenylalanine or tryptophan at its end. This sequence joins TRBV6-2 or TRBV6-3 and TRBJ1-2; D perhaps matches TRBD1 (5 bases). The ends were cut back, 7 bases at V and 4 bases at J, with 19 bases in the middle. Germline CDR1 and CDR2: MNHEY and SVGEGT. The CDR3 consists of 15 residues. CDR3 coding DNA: TGTGCCAGCAACCTAGCTGAGGACACTCCCTATGGCTACACCCTC. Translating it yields CASNLAEDTPYGYTL.

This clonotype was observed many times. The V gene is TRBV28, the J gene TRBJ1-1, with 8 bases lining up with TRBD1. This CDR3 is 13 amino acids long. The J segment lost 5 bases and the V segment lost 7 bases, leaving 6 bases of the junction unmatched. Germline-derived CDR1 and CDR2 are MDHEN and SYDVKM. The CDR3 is CASIPGGATEAFF. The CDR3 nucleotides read TGTGCCAGCATCCCAGGGGGCGCGACTGAAGCTTTCTTT.

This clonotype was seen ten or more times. This CDR3 reads CASSDQGAQETQYF. The CDR3 nucleotides are TGTGCCAGCAGCGATCAGGGGGCCCAAGAGACCCAGTACTTC. The chain has TRBV12-3 or TRBV12-4 and TRBJ2-5; TRBD1 agrees at 8 bases. Trimming at V came to 6 bases and at J to 1 base, leaving 4 bases not matched to a gene. The CDR3 spans 14 residues.

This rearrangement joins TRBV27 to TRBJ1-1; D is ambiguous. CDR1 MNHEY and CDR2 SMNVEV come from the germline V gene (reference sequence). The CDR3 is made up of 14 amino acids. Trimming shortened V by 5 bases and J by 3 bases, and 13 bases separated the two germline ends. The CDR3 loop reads CASSPGPWDTEAFF. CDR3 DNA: TGTGCCAGCAGTCCCGGACCCTGGGACACTGAAGCTTTCTTT.

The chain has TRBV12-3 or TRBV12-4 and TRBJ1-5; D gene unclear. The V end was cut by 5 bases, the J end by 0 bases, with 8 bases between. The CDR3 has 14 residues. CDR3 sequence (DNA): TGTGCCAGCAGTAGACGGATTAGCAATCAGCCCCAGCATTTT. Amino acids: CASSRRISNQPQHF.

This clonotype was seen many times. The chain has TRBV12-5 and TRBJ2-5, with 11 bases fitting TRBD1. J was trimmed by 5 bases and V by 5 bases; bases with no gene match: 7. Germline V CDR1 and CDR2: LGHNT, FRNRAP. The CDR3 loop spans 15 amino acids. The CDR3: CASGAPGTGGETQYF. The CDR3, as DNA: TGTGCTAGTGGTGCCCCCGGGACAGGGGGGGAGACCCAGTACTTC.

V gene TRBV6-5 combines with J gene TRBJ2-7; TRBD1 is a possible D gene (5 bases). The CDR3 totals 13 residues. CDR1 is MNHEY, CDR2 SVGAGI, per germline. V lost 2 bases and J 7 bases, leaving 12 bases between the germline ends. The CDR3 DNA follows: TGTGCCAGCAGTTACGGCAGGGATGGGGAGCAGTACTTC. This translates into CASSYGRDGEQYF.

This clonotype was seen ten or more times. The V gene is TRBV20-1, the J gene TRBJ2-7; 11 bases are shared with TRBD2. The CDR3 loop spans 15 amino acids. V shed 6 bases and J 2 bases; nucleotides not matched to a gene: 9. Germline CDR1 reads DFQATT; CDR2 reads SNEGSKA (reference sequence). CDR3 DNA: TGCAGTGCACCCCCGACTAGCGGGGACCCCTACGAGCAGTACTTC. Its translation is CSAPPTSGDPYEQYF.

The CDR3 DNA follows: TGTGCCAGCAGTTCACCCGGGACTAGCGGGAGTTACACCGGGGAGCTGTTTTTT. It specifies CASSSPGTSGSYTGELFF. The V call is TRBV28, the J call TRBJ2-2; 14 nucleotides align to TRBD2. Trimming removed 4 bases from V and 3 bases from J; junction bases left unmatched: 7. This CDR3 spans 18 amino acids. CDR1 is MDHEN, CDR2 SYDVKM, per germline. The full variable domain, with the rest looked up from reference TRBV28 and TRBJ2-2, is DVKVTQSSRYLVKRTGEKVFLECVQDMDHENMFWYRQDPGLGLRLIYFSYDVKMKEKGDIPEGYSVSREKKERFSLILESASTNQTSMYLCASSSPGTSGSYTGELFFGEGSRLTVL.